The clone carrying this T cell receptor beta chain has ten or more counts. PBMCs were derived from around 10 ml fresh peripheral blood. The source of the sample is a study of T cells in Graves' hyperthyroidism and ophthalmopathy. At the level of the study: Blood was drawn when the patient was first diagnosed and still untreated.

The CDR3 is 15 residues long. CDR1 and CDR2 from the germline V gene are SQVTM and ANQGSEA. The V gene lost 5 bases and the J gene lost 0 bases, with 16 bases spanning the gap. Amplification of TCR beta CDR3 regions used RNA as the template. Using the HTBI primer set, a first-round RT-PCR was run on the TCR CDR3. TCRdb recomputed calls from the multiplex PCR reads with MiXCR, one row per CDR3 protein. This sample carries 220,000 or so distinct CDR3 sequences, less than 20% of them seen once, and the ten largest clones take 25% to 30%. V is TRBV29-1 and J is TRBJ2-5, with D unresolved. The sample was blood. The receptor comes from a woman younger than 35 with Graves' ophthalmopathy. This CDR3 is CSVLFSLSNQETQYF. For the CDR3, the DNA is TGCAGCGTTCTGTTTTCACTCTCGAACCAAGAGACCCAGTACTTC.